These 19 T cell receptor beta chains came from one sample sequenced in a study of T-cell memory formation after mild COVID-19. From the 5' RACE reads, TCRdb called clonotypes with MiXCR, one entry per CDR3 protein. Of 150,000 to 200,000 distinct CDR3 sequences in the sample, roughly 14% were seen once. The material sequenced was PBMCs or a T cell subset sorted from them (not recorded which). The receptors were sampled from an adult woman who had mild COVID-19 (a few samples of this study predate the infection). Cell type and time point are not known.

V usage is TRBV7-9 and J usage is TRBJ1-1; D unclear. This CDR3 spans 14 amino acids. V shed 5 bases and J shed 5 bases, with 15 bases lying between them. CDR1 is SEHNR and CDR2 is FQNEAQ in the germline V gene (reference sequence). CDR3 in DNA: TGTGCCAGCAGCCAGAGCCCTAGAGGGACTGAAGCTTTCTTT. This sequence encodes CASSQSPRGTEAFF.

This clonotype was seen a handful of times. The V call is TRBV2, the J call TRBJ2-7; unclear D gene. V was cut by 6 bases and J by 3 bases, with 21 bases left in between. This CDR3 region has 16 residues. Germline V gene sequence: CDR1 SNHLY, CDR2 FYNNEI. The CDR3 is CASRGLKTGSYYEQYF. In DNA, the CDR3 is TGTGCCAGCAGGGGCCTAAAGACCGGGTCCTACTACGAGCAGTACTTC.

This clonotype has just a few counts. V and J are TRBV20-1 and TRBJ2-3; D remains unclear. From germline, CDR1 is DFQATT and CDR2 SNEGSKA (reference sequence). There are 14 residues in the CDR3. V was shortened by 1 base and J by 8 bases, with 16 bases between the two germline ends. This chain's CDR3 is CSARGPPSSTTQYF. Here the CDR3 DNA reads TGCAGTGCTAGAGGCCCACCATCCTCCACTACGCAGTATTTT.

This clonotype has a handful of counts. V gene TRBV6-2 or TRBV6-3 combines with J gene TRBJ2-5; D is unresolved. Germline CDR1 and CDR2: MNHEY and SVGEGT. The CDR3 consists of 15 residues. Trimming removed 2 bases at V and 2 bases at J, with 12 bases between. The CDR3 here is CASSYQTSLQETQYF. The CDR3 DNA sequence: TGTGCCAGCAGTTACCAAACATCTTTGCAAGAGACCCAGTACTTC.

The chain joins TRBV6-5 to TRBJ1-1; possible D gene TRBD1, 5 bases. V was cut by 7 bases and J by 11 bases, with 14 bases left in between. Per the germline V gene, CDR1 is MNHEY and CDR2 is SVGAGI. The CDR3 is 11 residues long. CDR3 in amino acids: CASKKGSWAFF. CDR3 DNA sequence: TGTGCCAGCAAAAAGGGGTCATGGGCTTTCTTT.

The rearrangement links TRBV27 to TRBJ1-1, with D perhaps matching TRBD1 (6 bases). The CDR3 is 14 amino acids. Germline CDR1 reads MNHEY; CDR2 reads SMNVEV (reference sequence). V was clipped by 5 bases and J by 1 base, with 11 bases between them. CDR3 in amino acids: CASSPGTQNTEAFF. The CDR3 DNA reads as TGTGCCAGCAGTCCCGGGACACAGAACACTGAAGCTTTCTTT.

The chain carries TRBV18 and TRBJ2-2; 7 bases line up with TRBD2. In germline, CDR1 is KGHSH, CDR2 LQKENI. Trimming cost V 4 bases and J 0 bases; bases outside gene matches: 5. This CDR3 has 16 residues. CDR3 in amino acids: CASSRVAGPNTGELFF. The CDR3 DNA is TGTGCCAGCTCACGCGTAGCGGGTCCGAACACCGGGGAGCTGTTTTTT. Full variable domain (remainder filled in from reference TRBV18 and TRBJ2-2): NAGVMQNPRHLVRRRGQEARLRCSPMKGHSHVYWYRQLPEEGLKFMVYLQKENIIDESGMPKERFSAEFPKEGPSILRIQQVVRGDSAAYFCASSRVAGPNTGELFFGEGSRLTVL.

This chain joins TRBV10-3 and TRBJ2-1; D perhaps matches TRBD2 (7 bases). The CDR3 is 12 amino acids. V was pared by 8 bases and J by 15 bases, with 20 bases between. Germline CDR1 and CDR2: ENHRY and SYGVKD. CDR3 protein: CAILGLGGVLFF. Written as DNA, the CDR3 is TGTGCCATCCTCGGACTAGGGGGGGTTCTGTTCTTC.

This clonotype was picked up a small number of times. This chain links TRBV6-2 or TRBV6-3 with TRBJ2-7; D gene unclear. V was cut by 2 bases and J by 1 base, with 9 bases left in between. Looked up from germline, CDR1 is MNHEY and CDR2 is SVGEGT. This CDR3 has 14 residues. CDR3 nucleotides: TGTGCCAGCAGTTACCTCGGGCCTTCCTACGAGCAGTACTTC. It is translated as CASSYLGPSYEQYF.

The chain links TRBV4-1 to TRBJ2-4, with 8 bases aligning to TRBD2. Trimming at V came to 4 bases and at J to 7 bases, leaving 6 bases not matched to a gene. The germline V gene encodes CDR1 MGHRA and CDR2 YSYEKL. The CDR3 spans 14 residues. Written as DNA, the CDR3 is TGCGCCAGCAGCCGGGGACTAGTGGGGAACATTCAGTACTTC. It encodes CASSRGLVGNIQYF.

This clonotype came up many times. V and J are TRBV12-3 or TRBV12-4 and TRBJ2-7, with 7 bases that match TRBD1. This CDR3 region has 13 residues. V shed 5 bases and J 3 bases; nucleotides not matched to a gene: 4. CDR3 region: CASSLHRGYEQYF. DNA for the CDR3: TGTGCCAGCAGTCTCCACAGGGGCTACGAGCAGTACTTC.

This clonotype has more than one count but fewer than ten. This chain joins TRBV7-8 and TRBJ2-3; 14 bases are a match to TRBD2. Germline CDR1 SGHVS, CDR2 FQNEAQ. J lost 3 bases, V lost 4 bases, and 6 bases had no gene match. CDR3 length: 17 amino acids. CDR3 bases: TGTGCCAGCAGCTGGAGACTAGCGGGGGGGCCAACAGATACGCAGTATTTT. Protein sequence: CASSWRLAGGPTDTQYF. Drawing the rest from reference TRBV7-8 and TRBJ2-3, the complete variable domain is GAGVSQSPRYKVAKRGQDVALRCDPISGHVSLFWYQQALGQGPEFLTYFQNEAQLDKSGLPSDRFFAERPEGSVSTLKIQRTQQEDSAVYLCASSWRLAGGPTDTQYFGPGTRLTVL.

This clonotype has a handful of counts. The rearrangement joins TRBV27 to TRBJ1-2, with D perhaps matching TRBD1 (5 bases). CDR3 length equals 13 residues. Germline CDR1 is MNHEY and CDR2 is SMNVEV (reference sequence). Deletions cut 7 bases from V and 0 bases from J, with 9 bases between. CDR3 bases: TGTGCCAGCAAGGGGACTGCTAACTATGGCTACACCTTC. Its translation: CASKGTANYGYTF.

This clonotype was counted between two and nine times. CDR3 protein: CSPGAQYGYTF. DNA of the CDR3: TGCAGTCCGGGGGCTCAATATGGCTACACCTTC. J is TRBJ1-2 and V is TRBV20-1; D is possibly TRBD1 (6 bases). Trimming shortened V by 8 bases and J by 5 bases, and 12 bases separated the two germline ends. The CDR3 spans 11 residues. Germline assignment: CDR1 DFQATT and CDR2 SNEGSKA (reference sequence).

V and J are TRBV20-1 and TRBJ2-1; 9 nucleotides agree with TRBD2. Germline V gene sequence: CDR1 DFQATT, CDR2 SNEGSKA (reference sequence). V trimming: 5 bases; J trimming: 2 bases; junction bases outside the gene matches: 4. The CDR3 runs to 14 residues. The CDR3: CSAHSGRAYNEQFF. For the CDR3, the DNA is TGCAGTGCTCATAGCGGGAGAGCCTACAATGAGCAGTTCTTC.

The table lists this clonotype with many counts. The chain combines TRBV4-1 with TRBJ1-5; D remains ambiguous. Germline-derived CDR1 and CDR2 are MGHRA and YSYEKL. This CDR3 has 17 residues. Deletions cut 0 bases from V and 6 bases from J, with 18 bases between. In nucleotides, the CDR3 is TGCGCCAGCAGCCAAGATTTGGGTCGATGGAGGGCTCAGCCCCAGCATTTT. Encoded protein: CASSQDLGRWRAQPQHF.

There are a few counts of this clonotype. The chain has TRBV25-1 and TRBJ1-1; D is uncertain. CDR3 size: 15 residues. Germline CDR1 is MGHDK and CDR2 is SYGVNS. V was cut by 3 bases and J by 0 bases, with 11 bases left in between. CDR3 region: CASSESSSLNTEAFF. DNA of the CDR3: TGTGCCAGCAGTGAGTCATCCAGCCTGAACACTGAAGCTTTCTTT. Full variable domain (remainder filled in from reference TRBV25-1 and TRBJ1-1): EADIYQTPRYLVIGTGKKITLECSQTMGHDKMYWYQQDPGMELHLIHYSYGVNSTEKGDLSSESTVSRIRTEHFPLTLESARPSHTSQYLCASSESSSLNTEAFFGQGTRLTVV.

This clonotype occurred many times. The chain couples TRBV20-1 to TRBJ2-3; D remains ambiguous. Trimming removed 3 bases from V and 2 bases from J, with 6 bases in between. Germline CDR1 and CDR2: DFQATT and SNEGSKA (reference sequence). The CDR3 is 12 amino acids. CDR3 region: CSARNYTDTQYF. The DNA of the CDR3 is TGCAGTGCTAGGAATTACACAGATACGCAGTATTTT.

The genes are TRBV5-1 and TRBJ1-2, with TRBD1 matching 8 bases. J lost 5 bases, V lost 0 bases, and 9 bases had no gene match. Germline values: CDR1 SGHRS, CDR2 YFSETQ. This CDR3 has 16 amino acids. This CDR3 is CASSLDLTGGLYGYTF. The CDR3 nucleotides are TGCGCCAGCAGCTTGGACTTAACAGGGGGGCTGTATGGCTACACCTTC.